A selection of T cell receptor beta chains follows, all from one sample in a study of human T cells and chemical hapten exposure. TCRdb re-called the RACE reads through MiXCR, storing one row per CDR3 protein. Of about 270,000 distinct CDR3 sequences listed, approximately 7.5% were seen once; the top ten hold 0.9% to 1.5%. This specimen was whole blood, taken in connection with sensitization to the hapten diphenylcyclopropenone (DPC). The origin of the receptors is a man in his late teens or twenties with alopecia areata. Some clones in this sample may be carry-over from other donors' samples. The CDR3 runs from the conserved cysteine through the conserved F or W. Each record gives: J gene, CDR3 length, clone size, V gene, D gene, CDR3 DNA, CDR3 protein. D genes are given only for firm matches. The listing skips clone size in some rows; elsewhere it reads once, few, many or a size class.

j_call: TRBJ2-6; cdr3_length: 17; clone_size: few; v_call: TRBV7-9; d_call: TRBD1; cdr3_nt: TGTGCCAGCAGCACCCCGGACAGGGGCTCTGGGGCCAACGTCCTGACTTTC; cdr3_aa: CASSTPDRGSGANVLTF
j_call: TRBJ1-5; cdr3_length: 16; clone_size: many; v_call: TRBV20-1; d_call: TRBD1; cdr3_nt: TGCAGTGCTAGACAACAGGGGGGAAGAGGCAATCAGCCCCAGCATTTT; cdr3_aa: CSARQQGGRGNQPQHF
j_call: TRBJ1-5; cdr3_length: 15; clone_size: few; v_call: TRBV6-1; d_call: NA; cdr3_nt: TGTGCCAGCAGTGAAGAACGGTACAGCAATCAGCCCCAGCATTTT; cdr3_aa: CASSEERYSNQPQHF
j_call: TRBJ1-5; cdr3_length: 16; clone_size: NA; v_call: TRBV4-3; d_call: NA; cdr3_nt: TGCGCCAGCAGCCAAGATACAGGGCGGTTCGTTCAGCCCCAGCATTTT; cdr3_aa: CASSQDTGRFVQPQHF
j_call: TRBJ2-7; cdr3_length: 14; clone_size: NA; v_call: TRBV27; d_call: NA; cdr3_nt: TGTGCCAGCAGTCCGACGACAGTCCCCTACGAGCAGTACTTC; cdr3_aa: CASSPTTVPYEQYF
j_call: TRBJ2-5; cdr3_length: 11; clone_size: many; v_call: TRBV28; d_call: NA; cdr3_nt: TGTGCCAGCAGTGCTACAGAGACCCAGTACTTC; cdr3_aa: CASSATETQYF
j_call: TRBJ1-5; cdr3_length: 14; clone_size: NA; v_call: TRBV20-1; d_call: NA; cdr3_nt: TGCAGTGATAGGGCGACAGAGAGGGGTCAGCCCCAGCATTTT; cdr3_aa: CSDRATERGQPQHF
j_call: TRBJ2-5; cdr3_length: 13; clone_size: NA; v_call: TRBV7-6; d_call: NA; cdr3_nt: TGTGCCAGCAGCTTACCGCATGCCGAGACCCAGTACTTC; cdr3_aa: CASSLPHAETQYF
j_call: TRBJ1-5; cdr3_length: 15; clone_size: NA; v_call: TRBV6-5; d_call: NA; cdr3_nt: TGTGCCAGCAGTTTCGCGGGGGATAGCAATCAGCCCCAGCATTTT; cdr3_aa: CASSFAGDSNQPQHF
j_call: TRBJ2-7; cdr3_length: 14; clone_size: NA; v_call: TRBV20-1; d_call: TRBD1; cdr3_nt: TGCAGTGCTCACGGACAGGGCCAATCCTACGAGCAGTACTTC; cdr3_aa: CSAHGQGQSYEQYF
j_call: TRBJ1-2; cdr3_length: 15; clone_size: few; v_call: TRBV24-1; d_call: TRBD1; cdr3_nt: TGTGCCACCAGTGATTTGGACAGGGGTAACTATGGCTACACCTTC; cdr3_aa: CATSDLDRGNYGYTF
j_call: TRBJ1-1; cdr3_length: 17; clone_size: few; v_call: TRBV9; d_call: TRBD1; cdr3_nt: TGTGCCAGCAGCGTAGGTGGGACAGGGATGGGACAGACTGAAGCTTTCTTT; cdr3_aa: CASSVGGTGMGQTEAFF
j_call: TRBJ2-5; cdr3_length: 16; clone_size: NA; v_call: TRBV28; d_call: NA; cdr3_nt: TGTGCCAGCAACGGGAGACCGGGAGAGTACCAAGAGACCCAGTACTTC; cdr3_aa: CASNGRPGEYQETQYF
j_call: TRBJ1-1; cdr3_length: 12; clone_size: NA; v_call: TRBV20-1; d_call: TRBD1; cdr3_nt: TGCAGTGCGGAACAGGGGGCCACTGAAGCTTTCTTT; cdr3_aa: CSAEQGATEAFF
j_call: TRBJ2-7; cdr3_length: 12; clone_size: once; v_call: TRBV6-5; d_call: NA; cdr3_nt: TGTGCCAGCAGCCAACCCAGCTCCGAGCAGTACTTC; cdr3_aa: CASSQPSSEQYF
j_call: TRBJ2-7; cdr3_length: 19; clone_size: few; v_call: TRBV20-1; d_call: TRBD2; cdr3_nt: TGCAGTGCTAGAGAAATCTCTGCTAGCGGGGTCCTGGCTCCCTACGAGCAGTACTTC; cdr3_aa: CSAREISASGVLAPYEQYF
j_call: TRBJ1-4; cdr3_length: 15; clone_size: NA; v_call: TRBV11-2; d_call: NA; cdr3_nt: TGTGCCAGCAGCTTAGTGGACGGGACAAGACAAAAACTGTTTTTT; cdr3_aa: CASSLVDGTRQKLFF
j_call: TRBJ1-2; cdr3_length: 17; clone_size: NA; v_call: TRBV4-3; d_call: TRBD1; cdr3_nt: TGCGCCAGCAGCCAGTTTTTTGTGGGACAGGGGGCGGGTGGCTACACCTTC; cdr3_aa: CASSQFFVGQGAGGYTF
j_call: TRBJ1-1; cdr3_length: 11; clone_size: many; v_call: TRBV20-1; d_call: NA; cdr3_nt: TGCAGTGCCTTACAGACAGGTGAAGCTTTCTTT; cdr3_aa: CSALQTGEAFF
j_call: TRBJ2-7; cdr3_length: 14; clone_size: many; v_call: TRBV6-5; d_call: TRBD1; cdr3_nt: TGTGCCAGCAGCCGGACAGGGGGCTCCTACGAGCAGTACTTC; cdr3_aa: CASSRTGGSYEQYF
j_call: TRBJ2-6; cdr3_length: 15; clone_size: few; v_call: TRBV6-2/TRBV6-3; d_call: TRBD1; cdr3_nt: TGTGCCAGCAACCCGGGACAGTTCGAGGCCAACGTCCTGACTTTC; cdr3_aa: CASNPGQFEANVLTF
j_call: TRBJ1-5; cdr3_length: 15; clone_size: few; v_call: TRBV4-3; d_call: TRBD1; cdr3_nt: TGCGCCAGCAGCCACTCACAGGGGCCTAATCAGCCCCAGCATTTT; cdr3_aa: CASSHSQGPNQPQHF
j_call: TRBJ2-2; cdr3_length: 16; clone_size: many; v_call: TRBV11-2; d_call: TRBD1; cdr3_nt: TGTGCCAGCAGCCCGGACAGGTGGAGGAACACCGGGGAGCTGTTTTTT; cdr3_aa: CASSPDRWRNTGELFF
j_call: TRBJ2-7; cdr3_length: 16; clone_size: NA; v_call: TRBV4-3; d_call: NA; cdr3_nt: TGCGCCAGCAGCCAAGATCTGGTCTCAGCAAGGTGGGAGCAGTACTTC; cdr3_aa: CASSQDLVSARWEQYF
j_call: TRBJ1-4; cdr3_length: 16; clone_size: NA; v_call: TRBV3-1; d_call: TRBD1; cdr3_nt: TGTGCCAGCGGCCAGACAACCGGGACAGGGGAGGGAAAACTGTTTTTT; cdr3_aa: CASGQTTGTGEGKLFF
j_call: TRBJ1-1; cdr3_length: 14; clone_size: few; v_call: TRBV27; d_call: NA; cdr3_nt: TGTGCCAGCCTTTCCCGAGACAGTTACACTGAAGCTTTCTTT; cdr3_aa: CASLSRDSYTEAFF
j_call: TRBJ1-4; cdr3_length: 14; clone_size: few; v_call: TRBV7-2; d_call: TRBD1; cdr3_nt: TGTGCCAGCAGCCCGCGGACAGGAATGGAAAAACTGTTTTTT; cdr3_aa: CASSPRTGMEKLFF
j_call: TRBJ1-6; cdr3_length: 15; clone_size: NA; v_call: TRBV15; d_call: NA; cdr3_nt: TGTGCCACCAGCCTACAATTTGGGGGGAACGGGCCCCTCCACTTT; cdr3_aa: CATSLQFGGNGPLHF
j_call: TRBJ1-5; cdr3_length: 16; clone_size: few; v_call: TRBV12-3/TRBV12-4; d_call: TRBD1; cdr3_nt: TGTGCCAGCAGTTCCCCCGGACAGGGAGGTAATCAGCCCCAGCATTTT; cdr3_aa: CASSSPGQGGNQPQHF
j_call: TRBJ2-7; cdr3_length: 14; clone_size: NA; v_call: TRBV5-1; d_call: TRBD1; cdr3_nt: TGCGCCAGCAGCACCGGGACAGCCTTCTACGAGCAGTACTTC; cdr3_aa: CASSTGTAFYEQYF
j_call: TRBJ1-4; cdr3_length: 14; clone_size: NA; v_call: TRBV7-2; d_call: TRBD1; cdr3_nt: TGTGCCAGCAGCCCCGGGACAGGGGGTGAAAAACTGTTTTTT; cdr3_aa: CASSPGTGGEKLFF
j_call: TRBJ2-7; cdr3_length: 14; clone_size: NA; v_call: TRBV5-5; d_call: NA; cdr3_nt: TGTGCCAGCAGCTTGGTTGGGAGCTCCTACGAGCAGTACTTC; cdr3_aa: CASSLVGSSYEQYF
j_call: TRBJ2-3; cdr3_length: 17; clone_size: many; v_call: TRBV7-8; d_call: TRBD2; cdr3_nt: TGTGCCAGCAGCTTAACAAGACGGGGGGGCCTCACAGATACGCAGTATTTT; cdr3_aa: CASSLTRRGGLTDTQYF